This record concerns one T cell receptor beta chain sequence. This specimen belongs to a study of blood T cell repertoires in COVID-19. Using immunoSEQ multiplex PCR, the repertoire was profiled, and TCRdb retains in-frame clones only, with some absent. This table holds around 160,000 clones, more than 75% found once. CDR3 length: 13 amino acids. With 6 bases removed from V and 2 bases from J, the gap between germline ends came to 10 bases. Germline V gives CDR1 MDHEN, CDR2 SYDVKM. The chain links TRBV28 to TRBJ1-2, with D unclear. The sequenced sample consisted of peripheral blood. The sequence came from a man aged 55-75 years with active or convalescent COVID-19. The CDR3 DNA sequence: TGTGCCAGCAGCCCGGGGAGAAACTATGGCTACACCTTC. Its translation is CASSPGRNYGYTF.